The 2 T cell receptor beta chains reported below all come from one sample, sequenced in a study of identifying expanded T cells in peripheral blood. Assay: immunoSEQ multiplex PCR; the TCRdb copy retains only in-frame clones and omits some. The table records fewer than 80,000 clones, around 86% of them present only once. The sequencing input was blood. The source is a person between 18 and 75 years old in good health.

V gene TRBV19 combines with J gene TRBJ2-3, with D possibly TRBD2 on 6 matching bases. The CDR3 totals 16 residues. Germline assignment: CDR1 LNHDA and CDR2 SQIVND (reference sequence). Trimming left V 7 bases short and J 1 base short, with 18 bases between. CDR3 region: CASITTRPTGTDTQYF. The CDR3, as DNA: TGTGCCAGTATTACGACTAGACCCACGGGCACAGATACGCAGTATTTT.

CDR3 nucleotide sequence: TGCGCCAGCAGCTTCGGCCCTTACGGGGGAGGCAATCAGCCCCAGCATTTT. This codes for CASSFGPYGGGNQPQHF. V gene TRBV5-1 combines with J gene TRBJ1-5; a weak D match, TRBD1 (5 bases). CDR3 length equals 17 residues. Trimming pared 2 bases from V and 2 bases from J, leaving 17 bases between. Looked up from germline, CDR1 is SGHRS and CDR2 is YFSETQ.